This T cell receptor beta chain came from a study of shared clonotypes between healthy human individuals. A remark on this clone: The antigen is not known.

Sequencing was at deep level. TCRdb's table, derived via immunoSEQ multiplex PCR, lists solely in-frame clones and lacks some. The data show around 2,000,000 clones, less than 95% seen once. CD8 cells regarded as naive lacked CD45RO, were positively chosen for CCR7, and omitted terminally differentiated effector memory CD45RA+ cells. Whole-study results and caveats: Among the subsets, naive ones generally showed larger estimated richness than memory ones.

This clonotype originated in a young man in good health. Sequencing was performed on naive CD8+ T cells sorted from blood.

The CDR3 is CASSEGWGAKNIQYF. As DNA, the CDR3 is TGCGCCAGCAGTGAGGGCTGGGGGGCCAAAAACATTCAGTACTTC. The chain recombines TRBV10-2 with TRBJ2-4; either TRBD1 or TRBD2 may supply D (5 bases each). The CDR3 totals 15 residues. The V gene's germline CDR1 is WSHSY and CDR2 SAAADI. The germline V and J ends were trimmed by 2 bases and 1 base, with 9 bases remaining between them.